A selection of T cell receptor beta chains follows, all from one sample in a study of quantifying T cell responses using KT2 cells. TCRdb re-called the UMI-ligation and nested PCR reads with MiXCR, one entry per CDR3 protein. The sample yields 25,000 to 40,000 distinct CDR3 sequences, around 10% seen once. The sample comprised PBMCs spiked with cells of the T cell clone KT2. The receptors were sampled from a human donor. Each CDR3 is given with its conserved first and last residue. A D gene is named only where the DNA matches it firmly. Size is stated for part of the rows, as once, few or many counts, or as a class when the clone is expanded.

v_gene: TRBV29-1
j_gene: TRBJ2-7
d_gene: TRBD1
len: 13
abundance: many
CDR3nt: TGCAGCGTCTTGACAGGGGGCGGAGGCGAGCAGTACTTC
CDR3aa: CSVLTGGGGEQYF

v_gene: TRBV12-3/TRBV12-4
j_gene: TRBJ2-5
d_gene: .
len: 14
abundance: many
CDR3nt: TGTGCCAGCAGTTTGGATGTCTGGCCAGAGACCCAGTACTTC
CDR3aa: CASSLDVWPETQYF

v_gene: TRBV11-2
j_gene: TRBJ2-1
d_gene: TRBD2
len: 15
abundance: many
CDR3nt: TGTGCCAGCAGCCCAGGACTAGCGGGGCACAATGAGCAGTTCTTC
CDR3aa: CASSPGLAGHNEQFF

v_gene: TRBV4-2
j_gene: TRBJ1-1
d_gene: .
len: 14
abundance: .
CDR3nt: TGTGCCAGCAGCCAAGATCGGCTCGGCGGCGAAGCTTTCTTT
CDR3aa: CASSQDRLGGEAFF

v_gene: TRBV3-1
j_gene: TRBJ2-4
d_gene: .
len: 11
abundance: few
CDR3nt: TGTGCCACCGGAGGAGAAGGCATTCAGTACTTC
CDR3aa: CATGGEGIQYF

v_gene: TRBV19
j_gene: TRBJ1-5
d_gene: .
len: 12
abundance: .
CDR3nt: TGTGCCAGTAGTCAGACGAATCAGCCCCAGCATTTT
CDR3aa: CASSQTNQPQHF

v_gene: TRBV19
j_gene: TRBJ2-7
d_gene: .
len: 14
abundance: many
CDR3nt: TGTGCCAGTAGTATATCGGGGATTTCCTACGAGCAGTACTTC
CDR3aa: CASSISGISYEQYF

v_gene: TRBV25-1
j_gene: TRBJ2-7
d_gene: .
len: 13
abundance: .
CDR3nt: TGTGCCAGCAGAGAGGGAGTTTCCTACGAGCAGTACTTC
CDR3aa: CASREGVSYEQYF

v_gene: TRBV10-3
j_gene: TRBJ2-7
d_gene: .
len: 13
abundance: many
CDR3nt: TGTGCCATCAGTGAGTCGGGGAGGTACGAGCAGTACTTC
CDR3aa: CAISESGRYEQYF

v_gene: TRBV7-3
j_gene: TRBJ2-7
d_gene: .
len: 16
abundance: .
CDR3nt: TGTGCCAGCAGCGCGGGTCCTACCGGGTCTTCCTACGAGCAGTACTTC
CDR3aa: CASSAGPTGSSYEQYF

v_gene: TRBV7-6
j_gene: TRBJ2-5
d_gene: .
len: 15
abundance: many
CDR3nt: TGTGCCAGCAGCCCATGGGGGGACAACGGGAAGACCCAGTACTTC
CDR3aa: CASSPWGDNGKTQYF

v_gene: TRBV24-1
j_gene: TRBJ2-5
d_gene: .
len: 13
abundance: many
CDR3nt: TGTGCCACCAGTGGACGGGGAGGAGAGACCCAGTACTTC
CDR3aa: CATSGRGGETQYF

v_gene: TRBV11-3
j_gene: TRBJ2-3
d_gene: TRBD1
len: 15
abundance: .
CDR3nt: TGTGCCAGCAGCCTAAGACAGGGGTTCGCAGATACGCAGTATTTT
CDR3aa: CASSLRQGFADTQYF

v_gene: TRBV2
j_gene: TRBJ1-1
d_gene: .
len: 13
abundance: many
CDR3nt: TGTGCCATCAGTAGGGGGGCGAACACTGAAGCTTTCTTT
CDR3aa: CAISRGANTEAFF

v_gene: TRBV7-2
j_gene: TRBJ2-5
d_gene: TRBD1
len: 15
abundance: many
CDR3nt: TGTGCCAGCAGCAAGGCGGACAGGGGGAGAGAGACCCAGTACTTC
CDR3aa: CASSKADRGRETQYF

v_gene: TRBV5-1
j_gene: TRBJ2-7
d_gene: .
len: 16
abundance: few
CDR3nt: TGCGCCAGCAGCCCCGCCGGGACTGGGGTCTCCTACGAGCAGTACTTC
CDR3aa: CASSPAGTGVSYEQYF

v_gene: TRBV3-1
j_gene: TRBJ2-5
d_gene: TRBD1
len: 12
abundance: few
CDR3nt: TGTGCCAGCAACAGGGGGCGAGAGACCCAGTACTTC
CDR3aa: CASNRGRETQYF

v_gene: TRBV7-9
j_gene: TRBJ1-3
d_gene: TRBD1
len: 16
abundance: few
CDR3nt: TGTGCCAGCAGCTCCACAGGGGTTTTATTTGGAAACACCATATATTTT
CDR3aa: CASSSTGVLFGNTIYF

v_gene: TRBV28
j_gene: TRBJ2-7
d_gene: .
len: 13
abundance: medium-sized
CDR3nt: TGTGCCAGCAGTCTAGGTATTGGTTACGAGCAGTACTTC
CDR3aa: CASSLGIGYEQYF

v_gene: TRBV9
j_gene: TRBJ2-2
d_gene: .
len: 13
abundance: many
CDR3nt: TGTGCCAGCAGCGACGCCCGTGCCGGGGAGCTGTTTTTT
CDR3aa: CASSDARAGELFF

v_gene: TRBV2
j_gene: TRBJ2-7
d_gene: .
len: 14
abundance: .
CDR3nt: TGTGCCAGCAGTGAGGGCCCAGGGCTCATCCTCGACCCTTTC
CDR3aa: CASSEGPGLILDPF

v_gene: TRBV2
j_gene: TRBJ1-2
d_gene: .
len: 13
abundance: .
CDR3nt: TGTGCCAGCAGTGTGGGCGACTCCGATGGCTACACCTTC
CDR3aa: CASSVGDSDGYTF

v_gene: TRBV13
j_gene: TRBJ2-1
d_gene: TRBD2
len: 17
abundance: few
CDR3nt: TGTGCCAGCAGCTTAGTTAGCGGGGGAATCTCCTACAATGAGCAGTTCTTC
CDR3aa: CASSLVSGGISYNEQFF

v_gene: TRBV7-9
j_gene: TRBJ2-2
d_gene: .
len: 16
abundance: .
CDR3nt: TGTGCCAGCACCCTCTTAGGCAGGGCGGCCACCGGGGAGCTGTTTTTT
CDR3aa: CASTLLGRAATGELFF

v_gene: TRBV7-9
j_gene: TRBJ2-1
d_gene: .
len: 16
abundance: .
CDR3nt: TGTGCCAGCAGCCCGGGATTGAGACAGATAAACAATGAGCAGTTCTTC
CDR3aa: CASSPGLRQINNEQFF

v_gene: TRBV7-2
j_gene: TRBJ2-5
d_gene: .
len: 14
abundance: .
CDR3nt: TGTGCCAGCAGCTTACGAGGGCCTCAAGAGACCCAGTACTTC
CDR3aa: CASSLRGPQETQYF

v_gene: TRBV12-3/TRBV12-4
j_gene: TRBJ1-1
d_gene: .
len: 13
abundance: .
CDR3nt: TGTGCCAGCAGTTTAAATTCCAGGGGTGAAGCTTTCTTT
CDR3aa: CASSLNSRGEAFF

v_gene: TRBV20-1
j_gene: TRBJ1-2
d_gene: .
len: 14
abundance: few
CDR3nt: TGCAGCTCCCCCCACGGGAATACTAACTATGGCTACACCTTC
CDR3aa: CSSPHGNTNYGYTF

v_gene: TRBV18
j_gene: TRBJ2-3
d_gene: TRBD1
len: 15
abundance: many
CDR3nt: TGTGCCAGCTCACCGTATGGACAGGGGACAGATACGCAGTATTTT
CDR3aa: CASSPYGQGTDTQYF

v_gene: TRBV7-2
j_gene: TRBJ2-5
d_gene: .
len: 15
abundance: .
CDR3nt: TGTGCCAGCAGCTTAAACGGTGGAGGGCGAGAGACCCAGTACTTC
CDR3aa: CASSLNGGGRETQYF

v_gene: TRBV15
j_gene: TRBJ2-7
d_gene: TRBD2
len: 16
abundance: .
CDR3nt: TGTGCCACCAGCAGAGATCTAGCGGGGGGTTACTACGAGCAGTACTTC
CDR3aa: CATSRDLAGGYYEQYF

v_gene: TRBV29-1
j_gene: TRBJ1-2
d_gene: .
len: 11
abundance: many
CDR3nt: TGCAGCGTTGAAGATGTCGCTGGCTACACCTTC
CDR3aa: CSVEDVAGYTF

v_gene: TRBV20-1
j_gene: TRBJ2-7
d_gene: .
len: 13
abundance: few
CDR3nt: TGCAGTGCAGAAATACAGGGTGGGGGAAGGCAGTACTTC
CDR3aa: CSAEIQGGGRQYF

v_gene: TRBV20-1
j_gene: TRBJ1-3
d_gene: .
len: 14
abundance: .
CDR3nt: TGCAGTGCCCGGTGGCAGAGCTCTGGAAACACCATATATTTT
CDR3aa: CSARWQSSGNTIYF

v_gene: TRBV29-1
j_gene: TRBJ1-1
d_gene: .
len: 15
abundance: .
CDR3nt: TGCAGCGTTGGCCCGGCCCCAGCAGAGGACACTGAAGCTTTCTTT
CDR3aa: CSVGPAPAEDTEAFF

v_gene: TRBV6-2/TRBV6-3
j_gene: TRBJ1-5
d_gene: TRBD1
len: 13
abundance: .
CDR3nt: TGTGCCAGCAGTCCCGACAGGGATCAGCCCCAGCATTTT
CDR3aa: CASSPDRDQPQHF

v_gene: TRBV20-1
j_gene: TRBJ2-7
d_gene: .
len: 13
abundance: many
CDR3nt: TGCAGTGCTTGGGAGGCCAGCTCCTACGAGCAGTACTTC
CDR3aa: CSAWEASSYEQYF

v_gene: TRBV11-2
j_gene: TRBJ2-1
d_gene: TRBD2
len: 17
abundance: many
CDR3nt: TGTGCCAGCAGCCCCGGGGGGGCGATCCCCTCCTACAATGAGCAGTTCTTC
CDR3aa: CASSPGGAIPSYNEQFF

v_gene: TRBV30
j_gene: TRBJ1-6
d_gene: .
len: 13
abundance: few
CDR3nt: TGTGCCTGGAGTGTAGAGAGGAATTCACCCCTCCACTTT
CDR3aa: CAWSVERNSPLHF

v_gene: TRBV29-1
j_gene: TRBJ1-2
d_gene: .
len: 12
abundance: many
CDR3nt: TGCAGCGCCTGGGCCGGGGTTAATGGCTACACCTTC
CDR3aa: CSAWAGVNGYTF

v_gene: TRBV5-4
j_gene: TRBJ2-6
d_gene: TRBD1
len: 15
abundance: many
CDR3nt: TGTGCCAGCAGCCTAAGGACAGGTCACAGCAACGTCCTGACTTTC
CDR3aa: CASSLRTGHSNVLTF

v_gene: TRBV5-6
j_gene: TRBJ1-1
d_gene: TRBD1
len: 16
abundance: few
CDR3nt: TGTGCCAGCAGCCCCGGACAGGGGAGGCCGAACACTGAAGCTTTCTTT
CDR3aa: CASSPGQGRPNTEAFF

v_gene: TRBV7-9
j_gene: TRBJ2-5
d_gene: TRBD2
len: 18
abundance: few
CDR3nt: TGTGCCAGCAGCTTAACTTCTAGCGGGAGGGAATTACAAGAGACCCAGTACTTC
CDR3aa: CASSLTSSGRELQETQYF

v_gene: TRBV20-1
j_gene: TRBJ1-5
d_gene: TRBD1
len: 15
abundance: few
CDR3nt: TGCAGTGCCCGGCTCGGGACAGGGGTCAATCAGCCCCAGCATTTT
CDR3aa: CSARLGTGVNQPQHF

v_gene: TRBV24-1
j_gene: TRBJ2-1
d_gene: TRBD1
len: 15
abundance: .
CDR3nt: TGTGCCACCAGCCGGACAGGGGAGAACAATGAAGAGCAGTTCTTC
CDR3aa: CATSRTGENNEEQFF

v_gene: TRBV11-2
j_gene: TRBJ2-1
d_gene: .
len: 14
abundance: many
CDR3nt: TGTGCCAGCAGCTCTCGAACAGGAGGCAATGAGCAGTTCTTC
CDR3aa: CASSSRTGGNEQFF

v_gene: TRBV14
j_gene: TRBJ2-3
d_gene: .
len: 15
abundance: few
CDR3nt: TGTGCCAGCAGCCAAACGCGGGGCGGATTAGATACGCAGTATTTT
CDR3aa: CASSQTRGGLDTQYF